This entry features one T cell receptor beta chain sequence. This entry is derived from a study of shared T cell receptors in the human thymus. V gave up 0 bases and J gave up 7 bases, with 22 bases separating them. Looked up from germline, CDR1 is GTSNPN and CDR2 is SVGIG (reference sequence). This CDR3 has 16 amino acids. Sequencing was performed with immunoSEQ multiplex PCR; in TCRdb, only in-frame clones are kept and a portion is missing. The sample has hundreds of thousands of clones, roughly 86% seen once. These data were also reused for a study on human thymus T cells.

J is TRBJ2-7 and V is TRBV30, with a weak D call TRBD2 (6 bases). The specimen was thymocytes. This TCR came from a boy in the first two years of life with a congenital heart defect. CDR3 nucleotide sequence: TGTGCCTGGAGTGTACCCCCTTTGAAGGGAGGCGGGGAGCAGTACTTC. Its protein product is CAWSVPPLKGGGEQYF.